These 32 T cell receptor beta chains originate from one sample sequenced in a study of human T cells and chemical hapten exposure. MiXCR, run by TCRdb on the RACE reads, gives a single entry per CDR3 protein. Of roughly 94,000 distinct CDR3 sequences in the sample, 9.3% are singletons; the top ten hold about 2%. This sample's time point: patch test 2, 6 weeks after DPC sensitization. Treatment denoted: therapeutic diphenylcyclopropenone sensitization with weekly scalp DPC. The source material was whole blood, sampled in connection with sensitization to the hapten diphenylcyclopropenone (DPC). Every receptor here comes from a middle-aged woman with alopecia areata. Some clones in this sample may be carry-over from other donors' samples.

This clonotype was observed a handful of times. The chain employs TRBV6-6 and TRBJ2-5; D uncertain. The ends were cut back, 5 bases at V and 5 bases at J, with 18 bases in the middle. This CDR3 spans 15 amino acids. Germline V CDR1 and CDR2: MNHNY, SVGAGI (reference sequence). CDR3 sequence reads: CASSPPGRTEETQYF. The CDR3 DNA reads TGTGCCAGCAGTCCCCCGGGCCGTACAGAGGAGACCCAGTACTTC.

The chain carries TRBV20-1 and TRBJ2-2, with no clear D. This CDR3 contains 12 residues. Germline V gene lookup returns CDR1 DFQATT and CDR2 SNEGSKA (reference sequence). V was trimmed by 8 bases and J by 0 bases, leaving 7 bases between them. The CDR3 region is CSIPPNTGELFF. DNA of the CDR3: TGCAGTATACCCCCGAACACCGGGGAGCTGTTTTTT.

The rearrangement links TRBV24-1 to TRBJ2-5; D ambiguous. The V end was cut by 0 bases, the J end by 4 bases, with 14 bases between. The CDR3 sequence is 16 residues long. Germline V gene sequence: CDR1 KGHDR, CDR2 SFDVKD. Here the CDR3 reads CATSDLSREGRETQYF. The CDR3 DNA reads TGTGCCACCAGTGATTTGAGTCGCGAAGGGCGAGAGACCCAGTACTTC.

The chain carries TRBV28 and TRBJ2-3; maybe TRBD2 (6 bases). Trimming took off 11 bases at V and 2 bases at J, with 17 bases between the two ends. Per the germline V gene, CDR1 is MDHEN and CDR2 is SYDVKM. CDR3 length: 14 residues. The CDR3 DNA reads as TGTGCCCTTGGAGGGAGGCCCAACACAGATACGCAGTATTTT. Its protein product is CALGGRPNTDTQYF.

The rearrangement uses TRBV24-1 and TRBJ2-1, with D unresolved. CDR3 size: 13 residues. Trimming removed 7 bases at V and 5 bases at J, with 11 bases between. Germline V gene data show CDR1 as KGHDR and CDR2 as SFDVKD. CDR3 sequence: CATRIRQNNEQFF. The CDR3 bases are TGTGCCACCAGAATCCGACAAAACAATGAGCAGTTCTTC.

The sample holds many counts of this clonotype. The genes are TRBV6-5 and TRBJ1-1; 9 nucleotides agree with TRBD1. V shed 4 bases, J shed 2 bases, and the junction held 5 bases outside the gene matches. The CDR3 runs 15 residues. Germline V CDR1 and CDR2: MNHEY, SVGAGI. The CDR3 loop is CASSSGTGSNTEAFF. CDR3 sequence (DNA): TGTGCCAGCAGTTCCGGGACAGGGTCTAACACTGAAGCTTTCTTT.

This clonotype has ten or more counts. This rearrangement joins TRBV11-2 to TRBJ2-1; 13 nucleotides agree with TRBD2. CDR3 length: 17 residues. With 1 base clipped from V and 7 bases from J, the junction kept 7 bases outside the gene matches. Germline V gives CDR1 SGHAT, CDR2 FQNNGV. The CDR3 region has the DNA TGTGCCAGCAGCTTAGGGACTAGCGGGAGAGGTCGGAATGAGCAGTTCTTC. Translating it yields CASSLGTSGRGRNEQFF.

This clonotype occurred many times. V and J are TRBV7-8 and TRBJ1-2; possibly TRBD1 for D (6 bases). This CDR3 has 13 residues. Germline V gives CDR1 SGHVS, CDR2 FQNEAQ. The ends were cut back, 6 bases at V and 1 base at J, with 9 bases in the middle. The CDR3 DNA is TGTGCCAGCAGGGTGGACAGTAACTATGGCTACACCTTC. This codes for CASRVDSNYGYTF.

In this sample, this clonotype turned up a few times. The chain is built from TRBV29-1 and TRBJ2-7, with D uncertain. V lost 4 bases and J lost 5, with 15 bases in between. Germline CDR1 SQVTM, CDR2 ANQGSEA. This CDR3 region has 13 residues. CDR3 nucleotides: TGCAGCGTTGTCGCAGGTTATGGCCACGAGCAGTACTTC. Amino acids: CSVVAGYGHEQYF.

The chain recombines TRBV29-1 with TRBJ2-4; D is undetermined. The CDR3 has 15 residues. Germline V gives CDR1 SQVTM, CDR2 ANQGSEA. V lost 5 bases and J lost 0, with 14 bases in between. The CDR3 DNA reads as TGCAGCGTTAACTCCCCGGAGAAAGCCAAAAACATTCAGTACTTC. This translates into CSVNSPEKAKNIQYF.

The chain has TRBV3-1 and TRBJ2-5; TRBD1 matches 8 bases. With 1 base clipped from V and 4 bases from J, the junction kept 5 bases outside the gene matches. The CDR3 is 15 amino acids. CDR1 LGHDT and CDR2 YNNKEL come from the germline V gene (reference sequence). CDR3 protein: CASSQVQGAGETQYF. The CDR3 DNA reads TGTGCCAGCAGCCAAGTCCAGGGGGCAGGAGAGACCCAGTACTTC.

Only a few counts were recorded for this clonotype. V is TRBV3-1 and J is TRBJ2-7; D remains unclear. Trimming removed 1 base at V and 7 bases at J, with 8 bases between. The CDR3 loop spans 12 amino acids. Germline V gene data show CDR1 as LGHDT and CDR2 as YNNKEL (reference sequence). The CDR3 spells CASSQVGHEQYF. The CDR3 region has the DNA TGTGCCAGCAGCCAAGTTGGGCATGAGCAGTACTTC.

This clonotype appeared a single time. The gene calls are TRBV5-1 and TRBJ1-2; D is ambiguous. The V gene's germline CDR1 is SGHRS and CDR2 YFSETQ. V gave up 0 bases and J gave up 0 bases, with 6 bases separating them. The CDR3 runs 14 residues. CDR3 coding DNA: TGCGCCAGCAGCTTGGACGGATCTAACTATGGCTACACCTTC. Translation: CASSLDGSNYGYTF.

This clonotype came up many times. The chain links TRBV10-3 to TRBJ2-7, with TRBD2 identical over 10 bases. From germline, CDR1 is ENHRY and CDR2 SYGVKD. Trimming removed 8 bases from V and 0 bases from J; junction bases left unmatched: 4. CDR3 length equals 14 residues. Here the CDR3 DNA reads TGTGCCATCGGGGGGACTAGCGACTCCTACGAGCAGTACTTC. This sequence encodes CAIGGTSDSYEQYF.

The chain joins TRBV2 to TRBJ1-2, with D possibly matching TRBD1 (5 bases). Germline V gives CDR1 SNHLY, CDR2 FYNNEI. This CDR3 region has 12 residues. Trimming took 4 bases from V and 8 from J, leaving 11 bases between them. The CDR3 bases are TGTGCCAGCAGTGTGACGGGGGAAGGCTACACCTTC. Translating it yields CASSVTGEGYTF.

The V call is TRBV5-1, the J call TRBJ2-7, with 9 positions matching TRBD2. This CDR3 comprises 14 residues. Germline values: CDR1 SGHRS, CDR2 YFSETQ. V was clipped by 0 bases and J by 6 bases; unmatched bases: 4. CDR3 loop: CASSLDSGSGEQYF. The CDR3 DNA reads TGCGCCAGCAGCTTGGATAGCGGGAGTGGCGAGCAGTACTTC.

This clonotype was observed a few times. This CDR3 reads CSAYLTANYGYTF. CDR3 DNA: TGCAGCGCCTACCTGACAGCAAACTATGGCTACACCTTC. The chain couples TRBV29-1 to TRBJ1-2; maybe TRBD1 (5 bases). CDR1 and CDR2 from the germline V gene are SQVTM and ANQGSEA. V lost 7 bases, J lost 2 bases, and 14 bases lay in between. CDR3 length: 13 amino acids. Full variable domain (missing parts from reference TRBV29-1 and TRBJ1-2): SAVISQKPSRDICQRGTSLTIQCQVDSQVTMMFWYRQQPGQSLTLIATANQGSEATYESGFVIDKFPISRPNLTFSTLTVSNMSPEDSSIYLCSAYLTANYGYTFGSGTRLTVV.

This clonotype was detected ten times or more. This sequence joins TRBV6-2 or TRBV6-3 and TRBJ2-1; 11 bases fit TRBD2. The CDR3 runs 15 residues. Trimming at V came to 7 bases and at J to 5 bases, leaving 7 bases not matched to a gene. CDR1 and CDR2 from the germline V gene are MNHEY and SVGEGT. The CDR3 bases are TGTGCCAGCACCCCCCTACTAGCGGGGGACAATGAGCAGTTCTTC. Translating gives CASTPLLAGDNEQFF.

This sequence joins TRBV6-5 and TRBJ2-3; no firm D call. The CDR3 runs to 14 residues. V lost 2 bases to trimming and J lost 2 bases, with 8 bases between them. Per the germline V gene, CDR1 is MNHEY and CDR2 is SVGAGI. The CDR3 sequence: CASSYLSDTDTQYF. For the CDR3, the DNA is TGTGCCAGCAGTTACCTTTCCGACACAGATACGCAGTATTTT.

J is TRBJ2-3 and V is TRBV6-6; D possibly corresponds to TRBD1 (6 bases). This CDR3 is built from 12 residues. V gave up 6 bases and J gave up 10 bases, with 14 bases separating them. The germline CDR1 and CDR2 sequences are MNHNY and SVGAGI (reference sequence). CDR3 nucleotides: TGTGCCAGCAGCTCAGACAGGAAGGCGCAGTATTTT. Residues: CASSSDRKAQYF.

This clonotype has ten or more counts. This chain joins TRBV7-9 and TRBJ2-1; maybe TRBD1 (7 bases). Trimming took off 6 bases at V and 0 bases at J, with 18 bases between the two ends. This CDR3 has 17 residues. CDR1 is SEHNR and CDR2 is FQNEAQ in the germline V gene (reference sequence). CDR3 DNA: TGTGCCAGCAGGAAGGGGGCGGGGTCGATCTCCTACAATGAGCAGTTCTTC. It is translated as CASRKGAGSISYNEQFF. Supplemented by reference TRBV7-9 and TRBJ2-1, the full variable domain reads DTGVSQNPRHKITKRGQNVTFRCDPISEHNRLYWYRQTLGQGPEFLTYFQNEAQLEKSRLLSDRFSAERPKGSFSTLEIQRTEQGDSAMYLCASRKGAGSISYNEQFFGPGTRLTVL.

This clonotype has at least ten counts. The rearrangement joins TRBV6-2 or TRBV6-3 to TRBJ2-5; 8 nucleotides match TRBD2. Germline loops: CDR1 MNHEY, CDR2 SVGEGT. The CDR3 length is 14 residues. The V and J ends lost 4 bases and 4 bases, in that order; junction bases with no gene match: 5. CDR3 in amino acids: CASSSSGRGETQYF. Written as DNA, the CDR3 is TGTGCCAGCAGTTCGAGCGGGAGAGGAGAGACCCAGTACTTC.

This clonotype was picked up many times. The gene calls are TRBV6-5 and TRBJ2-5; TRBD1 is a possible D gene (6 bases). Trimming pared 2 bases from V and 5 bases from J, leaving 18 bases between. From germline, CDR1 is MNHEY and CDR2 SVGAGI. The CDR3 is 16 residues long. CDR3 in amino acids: CASSYQRGFEGETQYF. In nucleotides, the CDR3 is TGTGCCAGCAGTTACCAAAGGGGGTTCGAAGGCGAGACCCAGTACTTC.

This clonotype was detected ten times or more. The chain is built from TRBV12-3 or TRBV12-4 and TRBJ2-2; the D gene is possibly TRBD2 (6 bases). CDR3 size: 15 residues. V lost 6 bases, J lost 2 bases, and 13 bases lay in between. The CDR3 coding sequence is TGTGCCAGCAGCCCTGGGGGGTCCAACACCGGGGAGCTGTTTTTT. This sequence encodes CASSPGGSNTGELFF.

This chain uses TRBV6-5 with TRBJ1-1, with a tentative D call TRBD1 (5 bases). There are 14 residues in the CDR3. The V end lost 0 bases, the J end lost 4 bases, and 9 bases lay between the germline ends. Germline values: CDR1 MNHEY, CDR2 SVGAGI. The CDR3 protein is CASSYSRGGTEAFF. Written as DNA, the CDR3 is TGTGCCAGCAGTTACTCGCGGGGCGGCACTGAAGCTTTCTTT.

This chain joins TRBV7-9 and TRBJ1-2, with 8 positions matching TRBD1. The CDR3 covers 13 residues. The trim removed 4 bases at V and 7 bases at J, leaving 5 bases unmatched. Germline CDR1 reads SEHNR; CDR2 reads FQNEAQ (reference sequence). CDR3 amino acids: CASSSQGAVGYTF. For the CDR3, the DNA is TGTGCCAGCAGCTCCCAGGGGGCGGTTGGCTACACCTTC.

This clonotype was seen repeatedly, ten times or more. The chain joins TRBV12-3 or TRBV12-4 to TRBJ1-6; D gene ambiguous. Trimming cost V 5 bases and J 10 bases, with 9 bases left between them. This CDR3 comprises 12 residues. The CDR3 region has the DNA TGTGCCAGCAGTGACGGGCTCTCACCCCTCCACTTT. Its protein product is CASSDGLSPLHF.

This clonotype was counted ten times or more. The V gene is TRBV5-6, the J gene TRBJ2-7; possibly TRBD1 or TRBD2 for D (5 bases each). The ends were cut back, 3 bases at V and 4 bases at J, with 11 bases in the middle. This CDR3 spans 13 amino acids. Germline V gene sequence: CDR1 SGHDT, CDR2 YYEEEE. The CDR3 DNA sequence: TGTGCCAGCAGCTCGGGGACCCTTTACGAGCAGTACTTC. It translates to CASSSGTLYEQYF.

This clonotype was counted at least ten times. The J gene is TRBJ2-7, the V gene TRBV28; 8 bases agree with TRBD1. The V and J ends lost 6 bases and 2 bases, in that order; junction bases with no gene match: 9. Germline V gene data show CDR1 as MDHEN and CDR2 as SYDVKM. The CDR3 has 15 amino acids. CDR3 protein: CASRAGTGSTYEQYF. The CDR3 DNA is TGTGCCAGCAGGGCCGGGACAGGATCTACCTACGAGCAGTACTTC.

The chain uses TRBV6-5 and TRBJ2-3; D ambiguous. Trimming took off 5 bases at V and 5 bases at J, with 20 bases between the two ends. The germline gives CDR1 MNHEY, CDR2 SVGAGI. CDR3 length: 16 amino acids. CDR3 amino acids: CASSGTGRLGGDTQYF. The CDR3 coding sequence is TGTGCCAGCAGTGGAACCGGACGTCTGGGTGGAGATACGCAGTATTTT.

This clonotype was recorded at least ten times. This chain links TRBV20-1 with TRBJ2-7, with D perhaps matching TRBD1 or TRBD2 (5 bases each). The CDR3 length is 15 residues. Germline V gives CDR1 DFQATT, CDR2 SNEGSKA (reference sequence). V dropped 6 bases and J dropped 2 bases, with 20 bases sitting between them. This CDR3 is CSAPIAGTQAYEQYF. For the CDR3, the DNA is TGCAGTGCGCCGATTGCCGGGACGCAGGCCTACGAGCAGTACTTC.

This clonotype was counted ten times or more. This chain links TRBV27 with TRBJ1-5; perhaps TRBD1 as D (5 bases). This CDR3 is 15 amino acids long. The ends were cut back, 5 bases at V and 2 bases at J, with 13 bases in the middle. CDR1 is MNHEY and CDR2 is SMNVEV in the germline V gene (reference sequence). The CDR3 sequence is CASSPGGSGNQPQHF. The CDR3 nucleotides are TGTGCCAGCAGTCCCGGGGGGAGCGGCAATCAGCCCCAGCATTTT.